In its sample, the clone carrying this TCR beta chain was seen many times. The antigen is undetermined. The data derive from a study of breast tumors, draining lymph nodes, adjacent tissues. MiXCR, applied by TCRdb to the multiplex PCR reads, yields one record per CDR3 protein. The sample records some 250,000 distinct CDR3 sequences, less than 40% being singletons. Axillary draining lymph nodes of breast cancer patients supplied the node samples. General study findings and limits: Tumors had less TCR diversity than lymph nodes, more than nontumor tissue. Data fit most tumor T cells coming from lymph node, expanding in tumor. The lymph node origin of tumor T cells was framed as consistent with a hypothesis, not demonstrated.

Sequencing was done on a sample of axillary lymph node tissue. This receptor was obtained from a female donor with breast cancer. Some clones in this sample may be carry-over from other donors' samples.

Here the CDR3 reads CASSQDRATGDTQYF. As DNA, the CDR3 is TGCGCCAGCAGCCAGGACCGGGCCACGGGAGATACGCAGTATTTT. The chain has TRBV4-3 and TRBJ2-3, with D unclear. This CDR3 is 15 amino acids long. Trimming left V 3 bases short and J 5 bases short, with 15 bases between. Germline values: CDR1 LGHNA, CDR2 YSLEER.